The text below deals with one T cell receptor (beta chain). The method was immunoSEQ multiplex PCR; TCRdb's version includes in-frame clones alone and lacks a portion of them. The table lists under 150,000 clones, around 84% of them singletons. This record comes from a study of blood T cell repertoires in COVID-19. About the study: Spain, Italy and the United States supplied samples that represented acute and convalescent COVID-19.

The TCR comes from a woman aged 45-65 years with acute or convalescent COVID-19. Source material: peripheral blood.

The CDR3 nucleotides read TGTGCCAGCAGCTTAGGAATTGGACTAGCGACGTACGAGCAGTACTTC. Protein: CASSLGIGLATYEQYF. The gene calls are TRBV7-9 and TRBJ2-7; TRBD2 agrees at 9 bases. The CDR3 is 16 amino acids. V was pared by 1 base and J by 4 bases, with 8 bases of the junction left unmatched. Germline lookup yields CDR1 SEHNR and CDR2 FQNEAQ (reference sequence).